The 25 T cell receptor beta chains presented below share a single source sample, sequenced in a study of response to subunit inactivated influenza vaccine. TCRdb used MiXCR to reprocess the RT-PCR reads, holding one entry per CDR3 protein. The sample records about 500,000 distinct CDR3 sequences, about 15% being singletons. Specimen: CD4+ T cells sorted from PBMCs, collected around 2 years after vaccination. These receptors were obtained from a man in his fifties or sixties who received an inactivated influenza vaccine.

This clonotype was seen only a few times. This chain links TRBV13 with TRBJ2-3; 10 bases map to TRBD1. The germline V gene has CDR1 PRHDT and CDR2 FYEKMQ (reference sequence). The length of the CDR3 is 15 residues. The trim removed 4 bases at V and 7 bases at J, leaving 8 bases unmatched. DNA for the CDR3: TGTGCCAGCAGCTCAAGACAGGGGGCGTGGCATACGCAGTATTTT. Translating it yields CASSSRQGAWHTQYF.

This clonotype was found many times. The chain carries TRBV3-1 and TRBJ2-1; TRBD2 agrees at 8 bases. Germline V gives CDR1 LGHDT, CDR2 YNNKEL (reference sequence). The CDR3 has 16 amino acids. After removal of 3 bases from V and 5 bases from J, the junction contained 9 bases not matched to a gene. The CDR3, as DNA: TGTGCCAGCAGCCACCCGGGACTAGGGACTAACAATGAGCAGTTCTTC. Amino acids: CASSHPGLGTNNEQFF.

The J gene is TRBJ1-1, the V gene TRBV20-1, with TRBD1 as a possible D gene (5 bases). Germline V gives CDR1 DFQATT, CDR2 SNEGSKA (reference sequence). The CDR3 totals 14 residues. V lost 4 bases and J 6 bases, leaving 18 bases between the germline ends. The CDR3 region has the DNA TGCAGTGCTATAAGCAGGGTAATGGGGCCTGAAGCTTTCTTT. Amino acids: CSAISRVMGPEAFF.

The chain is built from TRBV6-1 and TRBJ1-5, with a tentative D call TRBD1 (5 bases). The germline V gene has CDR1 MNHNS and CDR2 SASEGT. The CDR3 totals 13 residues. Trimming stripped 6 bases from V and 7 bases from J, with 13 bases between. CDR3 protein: CASRAQTAQPQHF. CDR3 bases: TGTGCCAGCAGGGCCCAGACAGCCCAGCCCCAGCATTTT.

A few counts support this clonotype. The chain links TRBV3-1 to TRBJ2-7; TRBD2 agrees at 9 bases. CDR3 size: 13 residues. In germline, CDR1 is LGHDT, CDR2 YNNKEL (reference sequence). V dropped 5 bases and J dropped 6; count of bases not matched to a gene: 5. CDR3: CASSAGTSSEQYF. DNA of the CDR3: TGTGCCAGCAGCGCCGGGACTAGCTCCGAGCAGTACTTC.

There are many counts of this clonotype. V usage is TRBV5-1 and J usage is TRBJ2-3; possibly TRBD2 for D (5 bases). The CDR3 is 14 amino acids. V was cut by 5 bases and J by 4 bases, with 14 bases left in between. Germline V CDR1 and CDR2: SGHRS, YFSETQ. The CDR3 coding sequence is TGCGCCAGCAGTCTAGCTACCGGGGCAGATACGCAGTATTTT. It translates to CASSLATGADTQYF.

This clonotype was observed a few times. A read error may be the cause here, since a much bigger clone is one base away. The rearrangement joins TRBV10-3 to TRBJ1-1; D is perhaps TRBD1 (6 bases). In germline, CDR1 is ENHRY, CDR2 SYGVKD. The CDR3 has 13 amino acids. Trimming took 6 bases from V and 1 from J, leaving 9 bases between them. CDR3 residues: CAISPTGNTEAFF. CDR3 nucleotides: TGTGCCATCAGCCCGACAGGGAACACTGAAGCTTTCTTT.

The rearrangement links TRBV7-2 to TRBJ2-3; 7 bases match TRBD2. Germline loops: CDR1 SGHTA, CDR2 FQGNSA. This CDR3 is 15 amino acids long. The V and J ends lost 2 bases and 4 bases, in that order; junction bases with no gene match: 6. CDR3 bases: TGTGCCAGCAGCTTATCGACTAGCTTCGCAGATACGCAGTATTTT. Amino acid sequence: CASSLSTSFADTQYF.

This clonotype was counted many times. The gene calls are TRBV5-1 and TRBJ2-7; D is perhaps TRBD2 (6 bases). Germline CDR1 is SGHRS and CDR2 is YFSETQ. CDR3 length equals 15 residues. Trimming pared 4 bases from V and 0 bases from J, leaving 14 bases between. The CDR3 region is CASSPEGRYSYEQYF. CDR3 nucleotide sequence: TGCGCCAGCAGCCCGGAGGGCCGTTACTCCTACGAGCAGTACTTC.

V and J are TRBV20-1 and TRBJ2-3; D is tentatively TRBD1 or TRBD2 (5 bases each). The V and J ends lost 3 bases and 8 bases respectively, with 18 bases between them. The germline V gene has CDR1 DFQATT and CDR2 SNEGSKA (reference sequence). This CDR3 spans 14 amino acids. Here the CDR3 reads CSARGARVMGTQYF. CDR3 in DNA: TGCAGTGCTAGGGGAGCCAGGGTGATGGGTACGCAGTATTTT.

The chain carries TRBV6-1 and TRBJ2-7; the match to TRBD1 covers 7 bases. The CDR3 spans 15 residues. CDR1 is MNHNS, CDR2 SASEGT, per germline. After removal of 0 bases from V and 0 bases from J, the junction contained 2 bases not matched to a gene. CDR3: CASSEAGTASYEQYF. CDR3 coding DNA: TGTGCCAGCAGTGAAGCCGGGACAGCCTCCTACGAGCAGTACTTC.

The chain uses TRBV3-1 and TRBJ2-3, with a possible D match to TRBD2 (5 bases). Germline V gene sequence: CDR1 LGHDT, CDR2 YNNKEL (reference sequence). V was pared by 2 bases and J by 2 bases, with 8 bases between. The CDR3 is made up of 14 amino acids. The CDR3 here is CASSQLLDTDTQYF. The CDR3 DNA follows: TGTGCCAGCAGCCAATTACTAGACACAGATACGCAGTATTTT.

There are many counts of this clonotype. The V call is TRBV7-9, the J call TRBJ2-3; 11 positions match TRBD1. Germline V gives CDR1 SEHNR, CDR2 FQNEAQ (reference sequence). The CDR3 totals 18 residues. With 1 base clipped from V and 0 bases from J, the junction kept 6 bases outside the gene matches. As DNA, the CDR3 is TGTGCCAGCAGCTTAGGGGACAGGGGGTACGCGAGCACAGATACGCAGTATTTT. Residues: CASSLGDRGYASTDTQYF. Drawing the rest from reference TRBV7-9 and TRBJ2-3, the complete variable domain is DTGVSQNPRHKITKRGQNVTFRCDPISEHNRLYWYRQTLGQGPEFLTYFQNEAQLEKSRLLSDRFSAERPKGSFSTLEIQRTEQGDSAMYLCASSLGDRGYASTDTQYFGPGTRLTVL.

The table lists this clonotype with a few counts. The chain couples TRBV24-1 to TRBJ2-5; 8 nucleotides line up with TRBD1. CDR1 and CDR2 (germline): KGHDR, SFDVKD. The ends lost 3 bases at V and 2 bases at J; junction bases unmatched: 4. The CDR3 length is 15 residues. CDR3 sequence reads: CATSDRDRLQETQYF. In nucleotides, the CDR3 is TGTGCCACCAGTGATCGGGACAGGCTGCAAGAGACCCAGTACTTC.

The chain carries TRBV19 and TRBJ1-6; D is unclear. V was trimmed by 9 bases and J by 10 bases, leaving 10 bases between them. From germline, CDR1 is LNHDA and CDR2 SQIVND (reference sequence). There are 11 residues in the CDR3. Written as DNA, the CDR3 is TGTGCCAGGGGATGGAGGTCACCCCTCCACTTT. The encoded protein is CARGWRSPLHF.

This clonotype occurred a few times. In DNA form, the CDR3 reads TGCAGTGCTAGACCACTTAGGAGCTCCTACAATGAGCAGTTCTTC. Its translation is CSARPLRSSYNEQFF. V and J are TRBV20-1 and TRBJ2-1, with D uncertain. V was cut by 2 bases and J by 0 bases, with 11 bases left in between. The CDR3 totals 15 residues. The germline gives CDR1 DFQATT, CDR2 SNEGSKA (reference sequence).

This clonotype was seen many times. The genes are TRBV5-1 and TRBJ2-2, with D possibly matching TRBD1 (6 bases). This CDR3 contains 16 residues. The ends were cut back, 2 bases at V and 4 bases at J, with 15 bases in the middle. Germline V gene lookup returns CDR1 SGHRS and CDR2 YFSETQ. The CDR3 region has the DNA TGCGCCAGCAGCTTTATGCAGGGGCGCGGCACCGGGGAGCTGTTTTTT. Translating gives CASSFMQGRGTGELFF.

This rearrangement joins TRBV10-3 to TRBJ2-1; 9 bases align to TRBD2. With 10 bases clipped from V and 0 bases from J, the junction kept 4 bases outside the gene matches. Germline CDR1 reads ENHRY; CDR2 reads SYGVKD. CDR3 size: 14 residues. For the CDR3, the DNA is TGTGCCACCGTTAGCGGGAGCTCCTACAATGAGCAGTTCTTC. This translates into CATVSGSSYNEQFF.

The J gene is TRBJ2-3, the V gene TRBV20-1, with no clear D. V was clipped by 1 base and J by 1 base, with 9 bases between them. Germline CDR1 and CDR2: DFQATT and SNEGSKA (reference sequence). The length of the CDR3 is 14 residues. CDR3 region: CSARVADGTDTQYF. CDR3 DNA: TGCAGTGCTAGAGTGGCAGATGGCACAGATACGCAGTATTTT.

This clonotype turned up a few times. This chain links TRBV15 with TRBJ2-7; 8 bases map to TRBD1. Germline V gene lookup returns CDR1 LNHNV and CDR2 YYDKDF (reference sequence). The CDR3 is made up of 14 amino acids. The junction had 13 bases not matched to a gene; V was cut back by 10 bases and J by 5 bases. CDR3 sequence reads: CAMVGGQGSHEQYF. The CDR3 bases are TGTGCCATGGTTGGAGGACAGGGTTCACACGAGCAGTACTTC.

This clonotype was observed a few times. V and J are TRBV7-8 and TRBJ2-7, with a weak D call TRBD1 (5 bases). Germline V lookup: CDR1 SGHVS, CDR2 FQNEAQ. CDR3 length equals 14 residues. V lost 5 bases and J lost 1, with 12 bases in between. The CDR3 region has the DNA TGTGCCAGCAGCATAACCCCAGGGTCCTACGAGCAGTACTTC. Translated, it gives CASSITPGSYEQYF. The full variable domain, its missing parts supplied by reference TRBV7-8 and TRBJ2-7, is GAGVSQSPRYKVAKRGQDVALRCDPISGHVSLFWYQQALGQGPEFLTYFQNEAQLDKSGLPSDRFFAERPEGSVSTLKIQRTQQEDSAVYLCASSITPGSYEQYFGPGTRLTVT.

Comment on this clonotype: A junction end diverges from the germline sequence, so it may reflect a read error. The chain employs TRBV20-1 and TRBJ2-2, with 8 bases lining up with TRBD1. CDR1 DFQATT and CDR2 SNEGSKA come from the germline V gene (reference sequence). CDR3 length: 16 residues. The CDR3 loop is CCASLAQGGNTGELFF. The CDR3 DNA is TGCTGTGCTAGCTTAGCACAGGGGGGGAACACCGGGGAGCTGTTTTTT.

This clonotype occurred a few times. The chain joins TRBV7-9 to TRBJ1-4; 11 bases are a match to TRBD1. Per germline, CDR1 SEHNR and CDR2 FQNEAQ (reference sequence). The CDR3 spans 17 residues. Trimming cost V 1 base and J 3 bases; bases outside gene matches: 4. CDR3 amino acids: CASSLVGTGGANEKLFF. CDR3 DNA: TGTGCCAGCAGCTTAGTCGGGACAGGGGGTGCTAATGAAAAACTGTTTTTT.

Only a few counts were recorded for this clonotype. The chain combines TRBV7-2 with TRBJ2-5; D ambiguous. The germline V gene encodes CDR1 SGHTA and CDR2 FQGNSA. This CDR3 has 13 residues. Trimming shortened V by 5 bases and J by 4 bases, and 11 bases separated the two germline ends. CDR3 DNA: TGTGCCAGCAGCCTAAATTTGGGAGAGACCCAGTACTTC. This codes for CASSLNLGETQYF.

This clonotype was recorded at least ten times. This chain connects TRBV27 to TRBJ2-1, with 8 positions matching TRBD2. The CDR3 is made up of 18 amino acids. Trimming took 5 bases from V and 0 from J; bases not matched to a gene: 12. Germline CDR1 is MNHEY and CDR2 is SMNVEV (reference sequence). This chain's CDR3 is CASSPPGRAWSSYNEQFF. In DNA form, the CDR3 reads TGTGCCAGCAGTCCCCCCGGGAGGGCATGGAGCTCCTACAATGAGCAGTTCTTC.